This is a list of T cell receptor beta chains from one sample in a study of Graves' ophthalmopathy and Graves' hyperthyroidism. One entry per CDR3 protein, called by TCRdb with MiXCR from the multiplex PCR reads. Here the sample spans approximately 700,000 distinct CDR3 sequences, roughly two fifths being singletons. The sequenced sample consisted of peripheral blood. The receptors here all came from an adult man with Graves' ophthalmopathy. CDR3s include the opening cysteine and the closing phenylalanine or tryptophan. D genes are given only for firm matches. Size tells how often a clone was seen (once, few, many) or the class of an expanded clone, and some rows leave it out.

>.|few|TRBJ2-2|TRBV5-1
TGCGCCAGCAGGACGGGACACGCCACCTCTCCGACCGGGGAGCTGTTTTTT
CASRTGHATSPTGELFF
>.|.|TRBJ1-2|TRBV5-4
TGTGCCAGCAGCCCCAGGGGTTTCGCTAACTATGGCTACACCTTC
CASSPRGFANYGYTF
>TRBD2|.|TRBJ2-5|TRBV7-2
TGTGCCACAAGGGGACTAGCGGGGGCCCAAGAGACCCAGTACTTC
CATRGLAGAQETQYF
>.|.|TRBJ1-1|TRBV10-3
TGTGCCATCAGTGAGTCAACTCAGGGTGCAACTGAAGCTTTCTTT
CAISESTQGATEAFF
>.|.|TRBJ2-7|TRBV7-9
TGTGCTTCAGGGTGGACCGACGAGCAGTACTTC
CASGWTDEQYF
>.|.|TRBJ1-2|TRBV5-1
TGCGCCAGCAGCTTGGCCTTCTCGGCCGGAGCGGGCTACACCTTC
CASSLAFSAGAGYTF
>TRBD1|.|TRBJ1-4|TRBV10-3
TGTGCCATCAGTCGATCCACAGGGGGCGCTTGGATGAAACTGTTTTTT
CAISRSTGGAWMKLFF
>TRBD1|.|TRBJ2-7|TRBV7-2
TGTGCCAGCAGCCGACAGGGTTTTCTCTACGAGCAGTACTTC
CASSRQGFLYEQYF
>.|many|TRBJ2-7|TRBV29-1
TGCAGCGTTGCTGGCCTACAGAGCTCCTACGAGCAGTACTTC
CSVAGLQSSYEQYF
>.|.|TRBJ2-6|TRBV20-1
TGCAGTGCGGACAGATTCAACGTCCTGACTTTC
CSADRFNVLTF
>.|many|TRBJ1-2|TRBV7-2
TGTGCCAGCAGCTTAGAGGTGGAGGGCTACACCTTC
CASSLEVEGYTF
>TRBD1|.|TRBJ2-2|TRBV24-1
TGTGCCACCCTGTGGACAGGGGCGTCTGCGGCCGGGGAGCTGTTTTTT
CATLWTGASAAGELFF
>TRBD1|.|TRBJ2-7|TRBV7-8
TGTGCCAGCAGCGTAGCCGGGACAGGGGGGAGGGAGCAGTACTTC
CASSVAGTGGREQYF
>.|.|TRBJ1-1|TRBV5-1
TGCGCCAGCAGCTTGACCGGGGGCGGTGAAGCTTTCTTT
CASSLTGGGEAFF
>TRBD1|.|TRBJ1-6|TRBV9
TGTGCCAGCAATTGGGACAGAAATTCACCCCTCCACTTT
CASNWDRNSPLHF
>.|.|TRBJ1-5|TRBV28
TGTGCCAGCAAGGCAACAGGGCCACAGCATTTT
CASKATGPQHF